Below, 27 T cell receptor beta chains from the same sample are listed, as sequenced in a study of T cell responses to AZD1222 COVID-19 vaccine. Sequencing was performed with immunoSEQ multiplex PCR; in TCRdb, only in-frame clones are kept and a portion is missing. The sample records some 100,000 clones, 85% to 90% being singletons. The sample consisted of peripheral blood, taken 28 days after the second AZD1222 dose. The receptors stem from an adult who received the AZD1222 COVID-19 vaccine.

The rearrangement links TRBV2 to TRBJ2-2, with no clear D. The CDR3 is 16 amino acids. Trimming stripped 1 base from V and 8 bases from J, with 17 bases between. Germline CDR1 SNHLY, CDR2 FYNNEI. The CDR3 region is CASSEVYLQVGGELFF. The CDR3 DNA reads TGTGCCAGCAGTGAAGTTTATCTTCAAGTCGGAGGGGAGCTGTTTTTT.

V gene TRBV27 combines with J gene TRBJ1-5; tentatively, D is TRBD1 (6 bases). The CDR3 has 14 residues. With 3 bases removed from V and 7 bases from J, the gap between germline ends came to 13 bases. Germline V gene sequence: CDR1 MNHEY, CDR2 SMNVEV (reference sequence). The CDR3 DNA reads as TGTGCCAGCAGTTTCTCAGGGGTTGGCCAGCCCCAGCATTTT. The encoded protein is CASSFSGVGQPQHF.

The gene calls are TRBV30 and TRBJ2-7; D possibly corresponds to TRBD2 (6 bases). CDR1 is GTSNPN, CDR2 SVGIG, per germline (reference sequence). This CDR3 has 15 amino acids. V was pared by 0 bases and J by 6 bases, with 18 bases between. CDR3 loop: CAWSVFGGFVSEQYF. CDR3 in DNA: TGTGCCTGGAGTGTATTCGGGGGATTCGTCTCCGAGCAGTACTTC. The full variable domain, in which reference TRBV30 and TRBJ2-7 provide the parts outside the CDR3, is SQTIHQWPATLVQPVGSPLSLECTVEGTSNPNLYWYRQAAGRGLQLLFYSVGIGQISSEVPQNLSASRPQDRQFILSSKKLLLSDSGFYLCAWSVFGGFVSEQYFGPGTRLTVT.

V is TRBV11-3 and J is TRBJ2-7; D is ambiguous. Germline CDR1 reads SGHNT; CDR2 reads YENEEA. Trimming removed 3 bases from V and 2 bases from J, with 17 bases in between. The CDR3 length is 16 residues. The CDR3 DNA reads TGTGCCAGCAGCTTCCGTTTCCGGTGCATAGCCTACGAGCAGTACTTC. Protein sequence: CASSFRFRCIAYEQYF.

The chain has TRBV7-9 and TRBJ1-5; 7 bases are a match to TRBD1. There are 15 residues in the CDR3. Trimming at V came to 5 bases and at J to 0 bases, leaving 4 bases not matched to a gene. Germline V gene lookup returns CDR1 SEHNR and CDR2 FQNEAQ (reference sequence). CDR3 bases: TGTGCCAGCAGCCCGACAGGGTCTAGCAATCAGCCCCAGCATTTT. It specifies CASSPTGSSNQPQHF.

The V call is TRBV11-2, the J call TRBJ1-1, with D maybe TRBD1 (5 bases). The CDR3 length is 14 residues. Trimming left V 1 base short and J 4 bases short, with 10 bases between. Germline CDR1 and CDR2: SGHAT and FQNNGV. CDR3 residues: CASSLAGMGTEAFF. In DNA form, the CDR3 reads TGTGCCAGCAGCTTAGCAGGGATGGGCACTGAAGCTTTCTTT.

V and J are TRBV6-5 and TRBJ1-2, with TRBD1 matching 10 bases. With 5 bases clipped from V and 6 bases from J, the junction kept 3 bases outside the gene matches. CDR3 size: 13 residues. CDR1 is MNHEY, CDR2 SVGAGI, per germline. CDR3 coding DNA: TGTGCCAGCAGTCTCGGGACAGGGGATGGCTACACCTTC. It encodes CASSLGTGDGYTF.

The rearrangement links TRBV5-5 to TRBJ2-1; unclear D gene. The length of the CDR3 is 11 residues. The V gene's germline CDR1 is SGHKS and CDR2 YYEKEE (reference sequence). V was cut by 0 bases and J by 10 bases, with 5 bases left in between. This chain's CDR3 is CASSLVLEQFF. The CDR3, as DNA: TGTGCCAGCAGCTTGGTATTAGAGCAGTTCTTC.

CDR3 sequence reads: CASTPWTGDNEQFF. DNA for the CDR3: TGTGCCAGCACCCCGTGGACAGGGGACAATGAGCAGTTCTTC. The rearrangement links TRBV27 to TRBJ2-1, with 9 positions matching TRBD1. This CDR3 is built from 14 residues. The V segment lost 7 bases and the J segment 5 bases; nucleotides outside the gene matches: 6. CDR1 and CDR2 from the germline V gene are MNHEY and SMNVEV (reference sequence).

The chain combines TRBV7-2 with TRBJ2-1; D is uncertain. The V end lost 5 bases, the J end lost 9 bases, and 20 bases lay between the germline ends. This CDR3 has 15 residues. The germline gives CDR1 SGHTA, CDR2 FQGNSA. Here the CDR3 reads CASSKAITQHGEQFF. CDR3 sequence (DNA): TGTGCCAGCAGCAAGGCGATAACGCAACATGGTGAGCAGTTCTTC. Supplemented by reference TRBV7-2 and TRBJ2-1, the full variable domain reads GAGVSQSPSNKVTEKGKDVELRCDPISGHTALYWYRQSLGQGLEFLIYFQGNSAPDKSGLPSDRFSAERTGGSVSTLTIQRTQQEDSAVYLCASSKAITQHGEQFFGPGTRLTVL.

The V gene is TRBV18, the J gene TRBJ1-5, with D uncertain. V was pared by 1 base and J by 4 bases, with 8 bases between. Germline lookup yields CDR1 KGHSH and CDR2 LQKENI. CDR3 length: 14 amino acids. The CDR3, as DNA: TGTGCCAGCTCACCACAGGACGGGAATCAGCCCCAGCATTTT. Residues: CASSPQDGNQPQHF.

The J gene is TRBJ1-1, the V gene TRBV27; 8 bases agree with TRBD1. This CDR3 spans 14 amino acids. V lost 3 bases and J lost 1; bases outside the gene matches: 1. Germline V lookup: CDR1 MNHEY, CDR2 SMNVEV (reference sequence). In DNA form, the CDR3 reads TGTGCCAGCAGTTTGGACAGGGAGAACACTGAAGCTTTCTTT. Translated: CASSLDRENTEAFF.

The chain is built from TRBV6-5 and TRBJ1-3; possible D gene TRBD1, 5 bases. This CDR3 contains 15 residues. V gave up 5 bases and J gave up 3 bases, with 14 bases separating them. Germline V gene lookup returns CDR1 MNHEY and CDR2 SVGAGI. The CDR3 sequence: CASSRDLLDGNTIYF. CDR3 bases: TGTGCCAGCAGTCGGGACCTACTCGATGGAAACACCATATATTTT.

This clone appeared once. This chain links TRBV7-9 with TRBJ1-2; 9 bases line up with TRBD1. Per germline, CDR1 SEHNR and CDR2 FQNEAQ (reference sequence). The CDR3 consists of 15 residues. Trimming removed 0 bases from V and 2 bases from J; junction bases left unmatched: 1. The CDR3 sequence: CASSLAGQGNYGYTF. The CDR3 DNA follows: TGTGCCAGCAGCTTAGCGGGACAGGGAAACTATGGCTACACCTTC.

The chain is built from TRBV6-5 and TRBJ2-7; D assignment may be TRBD1 or TRBD2 (5 bases each). Germline V gives CDR1 MNHEY, CDR2 SVGAGI. Trimming cost V 5 bases and J 3 bases, with 17 bases left between them. CDR3 length: 15 amino acids. The chain's CDR3 is CASSQTADPRYEQYF. CDR3 DNA: TGTGCCAGCAGTCAGACAGCGGATCCCCGCTACGAGCAGTACTTC.

The rearrangement joins TRBV7-2 to TRBJ2-1; 11 bases align to TRBD2. The CDR3 spans 17 residues. Germline V gene sequence: CDR1 SGHTA, CDR2 FQGNSA. The junction had 10 bases not matched to a gene; V was cut back by 6 bases and J by 3 bases. CDR3 in DNA: TGTGCCAGCAGACGACATAGCGGGAGGGCCTTCTACAATGAGCAGTTCTTC. Translated, it gives CASRRHSGRAFYNEQFF.

The chain has TRBV2 and TRBJ1-1; D is perhaps TRBD1 (6 bases). CDR1 is SNHLY, CDR2 FYNNEI, per germline. CDR3 length: 13 amino acids. Trimming stripped 11 bases from V and 6 bases from J, with 19 bases between. The CDR3 here is CAGRGGQWSEAFF. The DNA for the CDR3 is TGTGCCGGACGGGGGGGGCAATGGTCTGAAGCTTTCTTT.

The rearrangement uses TRBV23-1 and TRBJ1-3, with 10 positions matching TRBD1. TRBV23-1 is recorded as an ORF, its role being uncertain. J was trimmed by 1 base and V by 4 bases; bases with no gene match: 4. This CDR3 is built from 16 residues. CDR3 nucleotides: TGCGCCAGCAGTCTCGGACAGGGGGTATCTGGAAACACCATATATTTT. Its protein is CASSLGQGVSGNTIYF.

The chain employs TRBV4-3 and TRBJ1-5; TRBD1 aligns across 7 bases. Trimming took 4 bases from V and 2 from J; bases not matched to a gene: 5. Germline lookup yields CDR1 LGHNA and CDR2 YSLEER. The CDR3 totals 15 residues. CDR3 in DNA: TGCGCCAGCAGCCCTAACAGGGGTCGCAATCAGCCCCAGCATTTT. It specifies CASSPNRGRNQPQHF.

The V and J genes are TRBV5-1 and TRBJ2-2; possibly TRBD2 for D (5 bases). Germline loops: CDR1 SGHRS, CDR2 YFSETQ. There are 15 residues in the CDR3. The V and J ends lost 1 base and 0 bases respectively, with 7 bases between them. The DNA of the CDR3 is TGCGCCAGCAGCTTGAGACTATCGAACACCGGGGAGCTGTTTTTT. It encodes CASSLRLSNTGELFF.

This chain connects TRBV6-5 to TRBJ1-4; TRBD1 agrees at 9 bases. The J segment lost 5 bases and the V segment lost 5 bases, leaving 0 bases of the junction unmatched. The CDR3 consists of 13 residues. CDR1 is MNHEY and CDR2 is SVGAGI in the germline V gene. The CDR3, as DNA: TGTGCCAGCAGTACAGGGGGCAATGAAAAACTGTTTTTT. It yields the protein CASSTGGNEKLFF.

The chain has TRBV7-3 and TRBJ1-5; 7 positions agree with TRBD1. The CDR3 runs to 20 residues. With 4 bases clipped from V and 0 bases from J, the junction kept 18 bases outside the gene matches. Germline V gene sequence: CDR1 SGHTA, CDR2 FQGTGA. The CDR3 sequence: CASSSPRTGHLEYSNQPQHF. For the CDR3, the DNA is TGTGCCAGCAGCTCTCCCCGGACAGGCCATCTTGAATATAGCAATCAGCCCCAGCATTTT.

The chain has TRBV2 and TRBJ1-2; the D gene is possibly TRBD1 (5 bases). This CDR3 is 11 amino acids long. V dropped 8 bases and J dropped 8 bases, with 12 bases sitting between them. Germline CDR1 reads SNHLY; CDR2 reads FYNNEI. CDR3 DNA: TGTGCCAGCGTGGGGGTAAGGGGCTACACCTTC. Translated: CASVGVRGYTF.

This clone was picked up one time. The V call is TRBV27, the J call TRBJ1-1, with D possibly being TRBD1 (6 bases). CDR1 is MNHEY, CDR2 SMNVEV, per germline (reference sequence). Trimming stripped 8 bases from V and 3 bases from J, with 13 bases between. The CDR3 runs to 13 residues. As DNA, the CDR3 is TGTGCCAGCCGGATAGCAGGGGACACTGAAGCTTTCTTT. Its translation: CASRIAGDTEAFF.

The chain uses TRBV24-1 and TRBJ1-1; D unresolved. Trimming cost V 4 bases and J 8 bases, with 13 bases left between them. Germline V CDR1 and CDR2: KGHDR, SFDVKD. The CDR3 totals 13 residues. CDR3 DNA sequence: TGTGCCACCAGTGACCCACCTAAGGGAGAAGCTTTCTTT. It specifies CATSDPPKGEAFF.

The J gene is TRBJ1-5, the V gene TRBV18; D remains unclear. This CDR3 has 13 amino acids. V lost 3 bases and J 3 bases, leaving 6 bases between the germline ends. Germline V gives CDR1 KGHSH, CDR2 LQKENI. DNA for the CDR3: TGTGCCAGCTCACCCGGCGCCAATCAGCCCCAGCATTTT. Translating gives CASSPGANQPQHF.

The V call is TRBV28, the J call TRBJ1-6; D possibly corresponds to TRBD1 (5 bases). V shed 3 bases and J shed 2 bases, with 11 bases lying between them. The germline V gene encodes CDR1 MDHEN and CDR2 SYDVKM. The CDR3 covers 16 residues. The CDR3 bases are TGTGCCAGCAGTTTGGGGCAGGGCGCCTATAATTCACCCCTCCACTTT. Translating it yields CASSLGQGAYNSPLHF.